This T cell receptor (beta chain) was documented in a study of T cell responses to AZD1222 COVID-19 vaccine (dated by TCRdb to 2020 to 2022). About the full investigation: A total of 230 to 250 trial participants underwent TCR sequencing, of whom roughly 210 had received two doses of AZD1222 and about 26 had received two doses of the MenACWY control vaccine. Trial participants were enrolled into age subgroups of 18-55, 56-69 and 70-plus years, which contained about 150, 28 and 57 TCR-sequenced participants, respectively. The paper's findings and limits, for the study overall: Vaccine-associated CD4 TCRs spanned the whole spike protein, with dominant responses in regions 160-218 and 743-854. Because no day 14 peak-response samples were available, the repertoires could be characterized only after the peak T cell response. After two AZD1222 doses, both the breadth and the depth of spike-specific TCRs were significantly higher than at day 0 and than in MenACWY recipients. Participants were mostly white British, with more females than males. The authors suggested clonal diversity may have been underestimated. In the small 56-69-year group, the increase in depth fell short of significance, most likely because of low power. Reportedly, almost half of the unique spike-specific TCRs recognized epitopes lying outside the regions that are mutated in the B.1.351 and B.1.1.7 variants. Only six or seven AZD1222 recipients were SARS-CoV-2 seropositive at baseline, limiting conclusions about previously exposed vaccinees.

The CDR3 regions of human TCRbeta chains were subjected to immunosequencing. The paper's processing steps were these. TCRs in the repertoires were compared against a reference library of SARS-CoV-2-specific TCRs that had been generated with the MIRA antigen-specificity platform. Breadth was defined as the fraction of unique TCRs that were SARS-CoV-2-associated, and depth was defined as the fraction of total T cells that were SARS-CoV-2-associated. Using the MIRA data, every spike-specific TCR was mapped to the spike region that the TCR reacted to and assigned to either a CD4 or a CD8 class. Log10-transformed breadth and depth values were compared by one-way ANOVA with Sidak's multiple comparisons tests. This immuneACCESS table, as held by TCRdb, lists in-frame sequences with V and J called but not all clones. Of the missing ones, under half trace to an unresolved V gene in checked studies; the others have no known cause. D and trimming were read from the DNA, whereas the V and J calls and clone size are those reported in that table. The sample has 84,000 or so clones on record, more than 75% of them singletons. Jointly, the top ten make up less than 5.5% of the sample.

According to the study, the label for this sample's time point signals: baseline before first vaccination. Sample treatment or condition, as interpreted from the label and publication: meningococcal conjugate vaccine given as trial control. Samples from vaccinated people were obtained from the UK trials COV001 and COV002, which included a single-blind randomized controlled phase 2/3 trial of AZD1222 (ChAdOx1 nCoV-19) in healthy adults. For TCRbeta chain sequencing, PBMC samples from trial participants were taken at day 0 and at day 28 after the second dose. As for this clone: Its antigen target is currently unknown. One base away there is no much larger clone; base qualities are not given.

This sample comprised peripheral blood, obtained on day 0 of MenACWY control vaccination. The sequence was collected from an adult in good health.

The CDR3 protein is CASTAMQQGGETQYF. Read as DNA, the sequence is TGTGCCAGCACCGCCATGCAACAGGGTGGGGAGACCCAGTACTTC. This chain is built from TRBV6-5 and TRBJ2-5, with a tentative D gene TRBD1 over 6 matching bases. The V and J ends are trimmed by 7 bases and 5 bases, leaving 20 bases between them. From its cysteine to its phenylalanine, the CDR3 spans 15 amino acids. Of the read, only the CDR3 DNA is kept; its 45 bases are in frame from base 1. CDR1 and CDR2 are drawn from the germline V gene: MNHEY, SVGAGI.